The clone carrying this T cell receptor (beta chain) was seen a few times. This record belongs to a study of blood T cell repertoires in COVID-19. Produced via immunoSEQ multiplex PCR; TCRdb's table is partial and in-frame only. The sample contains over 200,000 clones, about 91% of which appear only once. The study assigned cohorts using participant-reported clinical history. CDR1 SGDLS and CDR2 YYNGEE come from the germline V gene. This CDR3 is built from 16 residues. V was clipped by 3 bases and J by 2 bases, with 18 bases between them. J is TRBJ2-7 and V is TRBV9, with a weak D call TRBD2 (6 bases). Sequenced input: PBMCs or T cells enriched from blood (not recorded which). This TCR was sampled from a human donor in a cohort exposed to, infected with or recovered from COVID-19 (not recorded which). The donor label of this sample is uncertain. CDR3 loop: CASSAVAGSGAYEQYF. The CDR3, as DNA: TGTGCCAGCAGCGCCGTAGCAGGGTCGGGGGCCTACGAGCAGTACTTC.